These T cell receptor beta chains were read from a single sample in a study of shared clonotypes between healthy human individuals. Repertoires were generated with immunoSEQ multiplex PCR, while TCRdb's copy carries only in-frame clones and drops some. The data hold hundreds of thousands of clones, with approximately 96% observed a single time. Sequencing used naive CD8+ T cells sorted from blood. These receptors were taken from a woman aged 25 to 39 in good health. The CDR3 runs from the conserved cysteine through the conserved F or W. Each record gives: D gene, V gene, J gene, clone size, CDR3 DNA, CDR3 protein. The D gene is left open where the match is weak. Size is omitted from some rows. Given values are once, few, many or a class for expanded clones.

>TRBD1|TRBV5-4|TRBJ2-7|.
TGTGCCAGCAGCTTTTCAAGGACAGGGGCCTCCTACGAGCAGTACTTC
CASSFSRTGASYEQYF
>.|TRBV7-9|TRBJ1-2|once
TGTGCCAGCAACCAAGCCCAGGGTGGAGTGTTGGGCTACACCTTC
CASNQAQGGVLGYTF
>.|TRBV27|TRBJ2-5|.
TGTGCCAGCAGTTTACTACCAGGGACAACAGAGACCCAGTACTTC
CASSLLPGTTETQYF
>.|TRBV7-3|TRBJ2-7|.
TGTGCCAGCAGCCATGTTGGGGACAAAACCTACGAGCAGTACTTC
CASSHVGDKTYEQYF
>TRBD2|TRBV6-1|TRBJ2-7|.
TGTGCCAGCAGCCTTTCGGGACTAGTATACGAGCAGTACTTC
CASSLSGLVYEQYF
>.|TRBV18|TRBJ2-1|once
TGTGCCAGCTCACCGTTGGGGGTTTCCTACAATGAGCAGTTCTTC
CASSPLGVSYNEQFF
>.|TRBV6-1|TRBJ1-5|.
TGTGCCAGCAGTGAACTCAGTGGGACACAAGATCAGCCCCAGCATTTT
CASSELSGTQDQPQHF
>.|TRBV5-6|TRBJ2-7|.
TGTGCCAGCAGCTTGCGCGGGCTGGGAGCCTACGAGCAGTACTTC
CASSLRGLGAYEQYF
>TRBD2|TRBV7-2|TRBJ2-7|.
TGTGCCAGCAGCCCTAGACTAGCGGGAGGCTCCTACGAGCAGTACTTC
CASSPRLAGGSYEQYF
>TRBD2|TRBV6-1|TRBJ2-5|once
TGTGCCAGCAGTGATTGGACGGGAGGGGAGACCCAGTACTTC
CASSDWTGGETQYF
>TRBD2|TRBV5-1|TRBJ2-5|.
TGCGCCAGCAGCTCTAGCGGGAGGGCCGGAGAGACCCAGTACTTC
CASSSSGRAGETQYF
>TRBD1|TRBV28|TRBJ2-7|.
TGTGCCAGCAGTTTACCCGCGCGACAGGGAATCTACGAGCAGTACTTC
CASSLPARQGIYEQYF
>.|TRBV28|TRBJ2-5|.
TGTGCCAGCAGTTTCTACAGGCAAGAGACCCAGTACTTC
CASSFYRQETQYF
>.|TRBV7-9|TRBJ2-5|once
TGTGCCAGCAGCTTAACCCCCGCGTTGCCACCCGGGGAGACCCAGTACTTC
CASSLTPALPPGETQYF
>.|TRBV27|TRBJ2-7|.
TGTGCCAGCGGCACCTGGGAGTACGAGCAGTACTTC
CASGTWEYEQYF
>TRBD1|TRBV6-5|TRBJ2-2|.
TGTGCCAGCAGTTCCGGGACAGGGATCACCGGGGAGCTGTTTTTT
CASSSGTGITGELFF
>.|TRBV27|TRBJ1-2|.
TGTGCCAGCAGTTTCACGGGCGGGGCGCAGGGCTACACCTTC
CASSFTGGAQGYTF
>TRBD2|TRBV4-2|TRBJ2-3|.
TGTGCCAGCAGCCAAGTGCTAGCGGGAGAGGGGATGACAGATACGCAGTATTTT
CASSQVLAGEGMTDTQYF
>.|TRBV13|TRBJ2-7|.
TGTGCCAGCAGCCCAGGGACTGCCTACGAGCAGTACTTC
CASSPGTAYEQYF
>TRBD1|TRBV5-6|TRBJ1-1|once
TGTGCCAGCAGCCTCCGGGACAGTCCGCCCGCTGAAGCTTTCTTT
CASSLRDSPPAEAFF
>.|TRBV7-9|TRBJ1-2|.
TGTGCCAGCAGACGAGGGGCAGACCCCTATGGCTACACCTTC
CASRRGADPYGYTF
>.|TRBV4-2|TRBJ2-2|.
TGTGCCAGCAGCCACCCAGCCGACGGGAGTTGGGCCGGGGAGCTGTTTTTT
CASSHPADGSWAGELFF
>.|TRBV28|TRBJ2-7|.
TGTGCCAGCAGCACCCCCTCCGGGTCCGGGGTCTACGAGCAGTACTTC
CASSTPSGSGVYEQYF
>.|TRBV27|TRBJ2-1|.
TGTGCCAGCAGTTCGACTCCTCCTACAGAGCAGTTCTTC
CASSSTPPTEQFF
>TRBD1|TRBV28|TRBJ1-3|once
TGTGCCAGCAGTGAGACAGGGGCTGGAAACACCATATATTTT
CASSETGAGNTIYF
>TRBD1|TRBV5-6|TRBJ1-5|once
TGTGCCAGCAGCGACAGGGAGGGCAATCAGCCCCAGCATTTT
CASSDREGNQPQHF
>.|TRBV27|TRBJ2-7|few
TGTGCCAGCAGTTGGGGCTCTTCCTACGAGCAGTACTTC
CASSWGSSYEQYF
>TRBD1|TRBV2|TRBJ1-1|once
TGTGCCAGCAGCCCCACTCGACAGGGAGGGTACACTGAAGCTTTCTTT
CASSPTRQGGYTEAFF
>.|TRBV4-2|TRBJ2-1|.
TGTGCCAGCAGCCGAGGTGGGGCGCGAACCGACAATGAGCAGTTCTTC
CASSRGGARTDNEQFF
>.|TRBV4-1|TRBJ2-2|.
TGCGCCAGCAGCCAAGATCTTGTCGGCCCACCGAACACCGGGGAGCTGTTTTTT
CASSQDLVGPPNTGELFF
>.|TRBV28|TRBJ1-1|.
TGTGCCAGCAGTCCCCATCCCCTAATGAACACTGAAGCTTTCTTT
CASSPHPLMNTEAFF
>.|TRBV15|TRBJ1-4|.
TGTGCCACCAGCAGAGAGGGGATTCCTAATGAAAAACTGTTTTTT
CATSREGIPNEKLFF
>.|TRBV4-1|TRBJ1-2|few
TGCGCCAGCAGCCAATCCGCTCATGTGAGCTATGGCTACACCTTC
CASSQSAHVSYGYTF
>.|TRBV4-2|TRBJ2-5|.
TGTGCCAGCAGAGAGAGGGGCTCCGAAGAGACCCAGTACTTC
CASRERGSEETQYF
>TRBD2|TRBV10-1|TRBJ2-5|once
TGCGCCAGCAGTGAGATTCAGCGACTAGCGGGACCAGAGACCCAGTACTTC
CASSEIQRLAGPETQYF
>TRBD2|TRBV10-3|TRBJ2-1|once
TGTGCCATCAGTGAAGGGCTAGCGGGATACAATGAGCAGTTCTTC
CAISEGLAGYNEQFF
>TRBD1|TRBV27|TRBJ2-4|once
TGTGCCAGCAGTTTAGATCAGGGGGAAAACATTCAGTACTTC
CASSLDQGENIQYF
>.|TRBV6-1|TRBJ2-7|once
TGTGCCAGCAGTGGGCAAACCTACGAGCAGTACTTC
CASSGQTYEQYF
>.|TRBV2|TRBJ2-7|once
TGTGCCAGCAGTGACTGGGGTGGGGCAGGGACGGACGAGCAGTACTTC
CASSDWGGAGTDEQYF
>.|TRBV10-1|TRBJ2-1|.
TGCGCCAGCAGTCGGGACTGGACCGTCAATGAGCAGTTCTTC
CASSRDWTVNEQFF
>TRBD2|TRBV4-2|TRBJ2-5|.
TGTGCCAGCAGCCAAGAGGCTAGCGGGATGGAGACCCAGTACTTC
CASSQEASGMETQYF
>.|TRBV19|TRBJ1-5|.
TGTGCCAGTAGTATACTGCAGGGTTTCAATCAGCCCCAGCATTTT
CASSILQGFNQPQHF
>TRBD1|TRBV28|TRBJ1-5|.
TGTGCCAGCAGTTTATTGCCCAGGGGGGTATTTGATCCGCCCCAGCATTTT
CASSLLPRGVFDPPQHF
>.|TRBV19|TRBJ2-1|once
TGTGCCAGTAGTATCACCGGGACTCTGGGTAATGAGCAGTTCTTC
CASSITGTLGNEQFF
>.|TRBV4-1|TRBJ2-7|.
TGCGCCAGCAGCCAACCGGGACTGACGAAGGAGCAGTACTTC
CASSQPGLTKEQYF
>.|TRBV28|TRBJ2-7|.
TGTGCCAGCAGTTTTTTATTGCGGTCGGAAGACTACGAGCAGTACTTC
CASSFLLRSEDYEQYF
>.|TRBV2|TRBJ2-3|.
TGTGCCAGCAGTGGAGTAAAGGGAGAAAGCACAGATACGCAGTATTTT
CASSGVKGESTDTQYF
>.|TRBV6-5|TRBJ1-1|.
TGTGCCAGCAGTTATCATCACACGAACACTGAAGCTTTCTTT
CASSYHHTNTEAFF
>TRBD2|TRBV29-1|TRBJ2-5|.
TGCAGCGCCCAAGCGGGAGGGGTAGACCAGTACTTC
CSAQAGGVDQYF
>TRBD2|TRBV5-6|TRBJ2-7|once
TGTGCCAGCAGCTTCGGGACTAGCAGCTACGAGCAGTACTTC
CASSFGTSSYEQYF
>TRBD1|TRBV11-2|TRBJ2-3|.
TGTGCCAGCAGCTTAACTACACTGACAGGGGTTTTGGCAGATACGCAGTATTTT
CASSLTTLTGVLADTQYF
>.|TRBV6-1|TRBJ1-4|once
TGTGCCAGCAGTGAAGCCAGGGGACTCCCGGGGGAAAAACTGTTTTTT
CASSEARGLPGEKLFF